One T cell receptor (beta chain) is described in this entry. Its antigen is as yet unknown. This entry belongs to a study of siplizumab effects on memory and regulatory T cells. From germline, CDR1 is SNHLY and CDR2 FYNNEI. The CDR3 is 16 residues long. V lost 7 bases and J lost 0, with 16 bases in between. Study-wide points: Confirmation was lacking for the suppressive function of proliferating Tregs derived from siplizumab cultures. Among sequences traceable to unstimulated CD4+ memory cells, alloreactive ones were significantly reduced by siplizumab.

Repertoires were generated with immunoSEQ multiplex PCR, while TCRdb's copy carries only in-frame clones and drops some. The sample lists 100,000 or so clones; under 95% were seen once. This receptor was identified in a human donor in good health. Sequenced input: CD4+ T cells sorted from blood. The rearrangement joins TRBV2 to TRBJ2-1; a weak D match, TRBD2 (7 bases). The CDR3 DNA follows: TGTGCCAGCACCTTAGGGGGGGGCCTCTCCTACAATGAGCAGTTCTTC. Amino acids: CASTLGGGLSYNEQFF. The full variable domain, in which reference TRBV2 and TRBJ2-1 provide the parts outside the CDR3, is EPEVTQTPSHQVTQMGQEVILRCVPISNHLYFYWYRQILGQKVEFLVSFYNNEISEKSEIFDDQFSVERPDGSNFTLKIRSTKLEDSAMYFCASTLGGGLSYNEQFFGPGTRLTVL.